The text below deals with one T cell receptor beta chain. Its cognate antigen is unknown. Germline V gives CDR1 SGHRS, CDR2 YFSETQ. Deletions cut 5 bases from V and 2 bases from J, with 8 bases between. The CDR3 has 12 residues. This sample is part of a study of CD8 T cells in Susac syndrome. Sequencing targeted TCR beta in T cells from blood (CD8+ and CD4+). Study results and caveats: The authors found about 17 Susac-specific public clones in total CD8+ repertoires and roughly five in CD8+ TEMRA repertoires. In TEMRA cells and active patients, CD8+ clonal expansion in Susac reached its peak.

After extraction with the RNeasy kit, about 0.45 to 1 ug of the RNA was reverse transcribed using random hexamers. An immunoSEQ multiplex PCR generated amplified TCR beta CDR3 products spanning 54 Vbeta and 13 Jbeta. From the immunoSEQ multiplex PCR reads, TCRdb called clonotypes with MiXCR, one entry per CDR3 protein. The sample lists some 130,000 distinct CDR3 sequences; 95% were seen once. V usage is TRBV5-1 and J usage is TRBJ2-7; no clear D. The clonotype comes from a human donor with Susac syndrome. What was sequenced was CD8+ T cells from PBMCs. The CDR3 DNA follows: TGCGCCAGCAGGCTAGAGGCCTACGAGCAGTACTTC. The encoded protein is CASRLEAYEQYF.